The table lists the clone carrying this T cell receptor (beta chain) with a count of one. What it binds is unknown. Patients with alopecia areata provided lesional scalp punch biopsies as well as peripheral blood. The sample is drawn from a study of CD8+ T cells in alopecia areata. Study-wide background: Patients in the treated group were given tofacitinib by mouth, 5 to 10 mg twice a day. Patients in the study were on tofacitinib for 6 to 18 months, then off it for 6 months. Study-level points and caveats: Especially in alopecia totalis/universalis, lesional scalp showed greater clonality than normal scalp did.

CDR3 length: 12 amino acids. Trimming pared 5 bases from V and 4 bases from J, leaving 6 bases between. In germline, CDR1 is GTSNPN, CDR2 SVGIG (reference sequence). RNA extraction was followed by reverse transcription into cDNA, which acted as the sequencing template. Here immunoSEQ multiplex PCR was the method, and the copy in TCRdb shows in-frame clones only, minus some. The sample contains about 180,000 clones, 67% of which appear only once. The receptor comes from a human donor with alopecia areata. The chain has TRBV30 and TRBJ2-6; TRBD2 might be the D (5 bases). Here the sequenced sample was CD8+ T cells sorted from blood, taken at week 0. Here the CDR3 reads CAWSGGANVLTF. DNA for the CDR3: TGTGCCTGGTCGGGAGGGGCCAACGTCCTGACTTTC.